The entry below describes one T cell receptor (beta chain). Its antigen is as yet unknown. Vbeta (60) and Jbeta (13) primers were used in the PCR. Using immunoSEQ multiplex PCR, the repertoire was profiled, and TCRdb retains in-frame clones only, with some absent. The sample contains 90,000 to 150,000 clones, around 77% of which appear only once. This sample is part of a study of cytomegalovirus exposure and HLA in healthy donors. Regarding the study as a whole: Association of roughly 18,000 TCR beta sequences with HLA alleles was found at 0.05 false discovery rate in a later analysis.

CDR3 length: 13 residues. CDR1 and CDR2 from the germline V gene are GTSNPN and SVGIG (reference sequence). V gene TRBV30 combines with J gene TRBJ2-5, with TRBD1 matching over 7 bases. The J call may be mistaken, given a closer DNA end match to TRBJ2-7. The clonotype was recovered from a man aged 40-49 years in good health and CMV-seropositive. The sequenced sample was PBMCs. CDR3 DNA sequence: TGTGCCTGGAGACGGACAGGAAACTACGAGCAGTACTTC. Its protein is CAWRRTGNYEQYF.